Below, 30 T cell receptor beta chains from the same sample are listed, as sequenced in a study of post-analysis software for immune sequencing data. Included in the TCR beta cDNA libraries were unique molecular identifiers. TCRdb reanalysed the PCR reads using MiXCR and keeps one entry per CDR3 protein. The sample gives about 680,000 distinct CDR3 sequences, approximately 59% of which show up once; 10% to 12% is in the top ten. These receptors' targets are unknown. The study, taken as a whole, reports: In patients, TRBV5-6, TRBV5-1 and TRBV20-1 belonged to roughly 5 TRBV segments found more frequently than in controls.

The specimen was blood. These receptors were taken from a girl aged 2-15 years with multiple sclerosis.

The chain employs TRBV20-1 and TRBJ1-1, with a weak D call TRBD1 (6 bases). This CDR3 spans 15 amino acids. The germline V gene has CDR1 DFQATT and CDR2 SNEGSKA (reference sequence). V shed 7 bases and J shed 1 base, with 19 bases lying between them. The CDR3 DNA is TGCAGTGTCGCAGCAATTGGGGGGCCGAACACTGAAGCTTTCTTT. Protein: CSVAAIGGPNTEAFF.

The chain carries TRBV6-6 and TRBJ2-5; possible D gene TRBD1, 7 bases. Germline values: CDR1 MNHNY, CDR2 SVGAGI (reference sequence). Trimming shortened V by 3 bases and J by 2 bases, and 13 bases separated the two germline ends. This CDR3 is 15 amino acids long. The DNA of the CDR3 is TGTGCCAGCAGTTATTCTCAGGGGGGACAAGAGACCCAGTACTTC. Translation: CASSYSQGGQETQYF.

As for this clonotype: Germline is not matched at one junction end, which may reflect a read error. CDR3 DNA sequence: TGCGCCAGCAGCCCGCGACAGGGGGCGGAGACCCAGTACTTC. Its translation is CASSPRQGAETQYF. The chain combines TRBV9 with TRBJ2-5, with 10 bases that match TRBD1. CDR3 length: 14 amino acids. From germline, CDR1 is SGDLS and CDR2 YYNGEE.

The chain carries TRBV18 and TRBJ1-2, with a tentative D call TRBD1 (5 bases). Trimming took off 2 bases at V and 0 bases at J, with 13 bases between the two ends. The CDR3 length is 16 residues. Germline assignment: CDR1 KGHSH and CDR2 LQKENI. The CDR3 nucleotides read TGTGCCAGCTCACCAACAACAGGAAGCTCTAACTATGGCTACACCTTC. Amino acid sequence: CASSPTTGSSNYGYTF.

This chain links TRBV5-6 with TRBJ2-5, with D maybe TRBD1 (6 bases). Germline V lookup: CDR1 SGHDT, CDR2 YYEEEE. V lost 2 bases, J lost 5 bases, and 13 bases lay in between. CDR3 size: 14 residues. The DNA for the CDR3 is TGTGCCAGCAGCTTTTGGGGGCCCCGGGAGACCCAGTACTTC. Translating gives CASSFWGPRETQYF.

This clonotype was seen only a few times. In DNA, the CDR3 is TGCGCCAGCATAGAACGACTAGCGGGGCTGGAGACCCAGTACTTC. It encodes CASIERLAGLETQYF. The rearrangement uses TRBV10-2 and TRBJ2-5; 11 bases match TRBD2. The V and J ends lost 7 bases and 5 bases, in that order; junction bases with no gene match: 9. The CDR3 runs 15 residues. Germline V gene lookup returns CDR1 WSHSY and CDR2 SAAADI.

The genes are TRBV20-1 and TRBJ2-1, with D possibly matching TRBD1 (6 bases). Trimming left V 5 bases short and J 12 bases short, with 20 bases between. Germline CDR1 and CDR2: DFQATT and SNEGSKA (reference sequence). The CDR3 consists of 13 residues. The CDR3, as DNA: TGCAGTGCTGGCCCCCCAGGGGCAGATTTGCAGTTCTTC. Translation: CSAGPPGADLQFF.

In this sample, this clonotype turned up a few times. The chain carries TRBV21-1 and TRBJ2-3; the table's D call, TRBD2, has no DNA check behind it. TRBV21-1 is an annotated pseudogene. The CDR3 length is 15 residues. CDR3: CASSPTSGYTDTQYF. DNA for the CDR3: TGTGCCAGCAGCCCAACTAGCGGCTACACGGATACGCAGTATTTT.

In its sample, this clonotype was seen once. As DNA, the CDR3 is TGTGCCAGCAGCTTCAGGGGTGAAGGGGAGACCCAGTACTTC. This gives the protein CASSFRGEGETQYF. The chain has TRBV7-2 and TRBJ2-7, with D maybe TRBD1 (6 bases). With the DNA end fitting TRBJ2-5 better, the J assignment may be wrong. CDR1 SGHTA and CDR2 FQGNSA come from the germline V gene. The CDR3 has 14 residues.

The chain joins TRBV7-2 to TRBJ1-2; 7 bases align to TRBD1. V was pared by 5 bases and J by 4 bases, with 4 bases of the junction left unmatched. Germline values: CDR1 SGHTA, CDR2 FQGNSA. This CDR3 spans 13 amino acids. CDR3 sequence reads: CASSPGQRYGYTF. The CDR3 DNA follows: TGTGCCAGCAGCCCGGGACAGCGCTATGGCTACACCTTC.

The V call is TRBV7-9, the J call TRBJ1-2; tentatively, D is TRBD1 (5 bases). V lost 3 bases and J lost 5, with 13 bases in between. The CDR3 is 14 residues long. CDR1 and CDR2 from the germline V gene are SEHNR and FQNEAQ (reference sequence). Here the CDR3 DNA reads TGTGCCAGCAGCTTGATCTATGAGGGGTATGGCTACACCTTC. This gives the protein CASSLIYEGYGYTF.

V is TRBV15 and J is TRBJ1-2; maybe TRBD1 (5 bases). Between the trimmed V and J ends, which lost 7 bases and 2 bases, there was a span of 14 bases. The CDR3 sequence is 14 residues long. The germline V gene has CDR1 LNHNV and CDR2 YYDKDF (reference sequence). The CDR3 protein is CATTFSRGNYGYTF. CDR3 nucleotide sequence: TGTGCCACCACTTTTTCGCGGGGGAACTATGGCTACACCTTC.

V usage is TRBV4-1 and J usage is TRBJ2-7; D is uncertain. Germline CDR1 is MGHRA and CDR2 is YSYEKL. CDR3 length equals 16 residues. Deletions cut 0 bases from V and 0 bases from J, with 12 bases between. DNA for the CDR3: TGCGCCAGCAGCCAAGAGGACGGGTTGATCTCCTACGAGCAGTACTTC. Protein product: CASSQEDGLISYEQYF.

The chain is built from TRBV6-5 and TRBJ2-3; TRBD2 matches at 11 bases. In germline, CDR1 is MNHEY, CDR2 SVGAGI. V was pared by 4 bases and J by 4 bases, with 10 bases of the junction left unmatched. This CDR3 has 17 residues. CDR3 bases: TGTGCCAGCAGTTCGGGGATACTAGCGGGGGTCTCAGATACGCAGTATTTT. Encoded protein: CASSSGILAGVSDTQYF.

The chain couples TRBV30 to TRBJ1-2; D is perhaps TRBD1 (5 bases). Germline V gene data show CDR1 as GTSNPN and CDR2 as SVGIG (reference sequence). The germline V and J ends were trimmed by 3 bases and 5 bases, with 16 bases remaining between them. There are 14 residues in the CDR3. CDR3 in DNA: TGTGCCTGGAGCGCCGGGACTTTGGGGTATGGCTACACCTTC. Protein product: CAWSAGTLGYGYTF.

The rearrangement joins TRBV7-8 to TRBJ2-1, with D possibly being TRBD2 (6 bases). The CDR3 contains 13 residues. V lost 8 bases, J lost 10 bases, and 18 bases lay in between. Germline V gene data show CDR1 as SGHVS and CDR2 as FQNEAQ. This chain's CDR3 is CASGYDGGGEQFF. The CDR3 bases are TGTGCCAGCGGCTACGACGGGGGTGGGGAGCAGTTCTTC.

This clonotype was observed a few times. The V and J genes are TRBV12-3 or TRBV12-4 and TRBJ2-4; TRBD2 matches at 7 bases. The J call is uncertain, as TRBJ2-7 better fits the DNA end. This CDR3 region has 16 residues. CDR3 in DNA: TGTGCCAGCAGTTCCTCCGGGGGAGGGAGAGGCTACGAGCAGTACTTC. Translating gives CASSSSGGGRGYEQYF.

The chain carries TRBV6-2 or TRBV6-3 and TRBJ2-1; D is unresolved. The V gene lost 4 bases and the J gene lost 5 bases, with 9 bases spanning the gap. Germline lookup yields CDR1 MNHEY and CDR2 SVGEGT. The CDR3 extends over 13 amino acids. The DNA of the CDR3 is TGTGCCAGCAGTTCTGAGTCCCACAATGAGCAGTTCTTC. As protein: CASSSESHNEQFF.

A note on this clonotype: At one boundary the junction diverges from the germline segment, which might be a read error. The chain employs TRBV20-1 and TRBJ2-3; D unclear. Germline V lookup: CDR1 DFQATT, CDR2 SNEGSKA (reference sequence). The CDR3 runs 11 residues. The chain's CDR3 is CSAPFTDTQYF. CDR3 coding DNA: TGCAGTGCACCCTTCACAGACACGCAGTATTTT.

This clonotype was found once. The chain is built from TRBV12-3 or TRBV12-4 and TRBJ2-1, with 9 bases matching TRBD2. There are 13 residues in the CDR3. Unmatched junction bases numbered 13, after V lost 8 bases and J lost 14 bases. CDR3 sequence: CASVHSGGLVEFF. Written as DNA, the CDR3 is TGTGCCAGCGTCCATAGCGGGGGCCTCGTGGAGTTCTTC.

A few counts support this clonotype. V gene TRBV6-5 combines with J gene TRBJ1-2; unclear D gene. Germline CDR1 and CDR2: MNHEY and SVGAGI. Trimming removed 2 bases from V and 2 bases from J, with 9 bases in between. This CDR3 is built from 14 residues. The CDR3 loop is CASSYAGVNYGYTF. CDR3 coding DNA: TGTGCCAGCAGTTACGCCGGGGTCAACTATGGCTACACCTTC.

V usage is TRBV9 and J usage is TRBJ1-1; D call uncertain. Germline lookup yields CDR1 SGDLS and CDR2 YYNGEE. V gave up 0 bases and J gave up 10 bases, with 16 bases separating them. This CDR3 has 14 residues. The CDR3 DNA sequence: TGTGCCAGCAGCGTAGGGGAGGATTCGTTGAGAGCTTTCTTT. Its translation: CASSVGEDSLRAFF.

The gene calls are TRBV7-9 and TRBJ1-6; D remains unclear. CDR3 length: 16 amino acids. The ends were cut back, 1 base at V and 5 bases at J, with 12 bases in the middle. The germline V gene encodes CDR1 SEHNR and CDR2 FQNEAQ (reference sequence). The CDR3 nucleotides are TGTGCCAGCAGCTTAGGGTCGACATCAAATAATTCACCCCTCCACTTT. Encoded protein: CASSLGSTSNNSPLHF. The entire variable domain, with the rest obtained from reference TRBV7-9 and TRBJ1-6, is as follows: DTGVSQNPRHKITKRGQNVTFRCDPISEHNRLYWYRQTLGQGPEFLTYFQNEAQLEKSRLLSDRFSAERPKGSFSTLEIQRTEQGDSAMYLCASSLGSTSNNSPLHFGNGTRLTVT.

V usage is TRBV7-9 and J usage is TRBJ1-1; TRBD1 is a possible D gene (5 bases). The CDR3 loop spans 15 amino acids. The V end lost 0 bases, the J end lost 4 bases, and 12 bases lay between the germline ends. Per germline, CDR1 SEHNR and CDR2 FQNEAQ (reference sequence). CDR3 region: CASSLASSGRTEAFF. DNA of the CDR3: TGTGCCAGCAGCTTAGCGTCGTCGGGGCGCACTGAAGCTTTCTTT.

There are a few counts of this clonotype. The CDR3: CASSFGFLVDHNEQFF. CDR3 sequence (DNA): TGCGCCAGCAGCTTTGGATTCCTAGTTGACCACAATGAGCAGTTCTTC. The rearrangement joins TRBV5-1 to TRBJ2-1; the D is unclear. Germline V gene lookup returns CDR1 SGHRS and CDR2 YFSETQ. Trimming removed 2 bases from V and 5 bases from J, with 17 bases in between. The CDR3 totals 16 residues.

The rearrangement links TRBV5-1 to TRBJ1-5; 9 nucleotides align to TRBD1. This CDR3 region has 15 residues. Germline V gives CDR1 SGHRS, CDR2 YFSETQ. Losses at the gene ends were 0 bases for V and 5 bases for J; bases not matched to a gene: 3. CDR3 amino acids: CASSLGDREDQPQHF. The CDR3, as DNA: TGCGCCAGCAGCTTGGGGGACAGGGAGGATCAGCCCCAGCATTTT.

J is TRBJ2-3 and V is TRBV12-3 or TRBV12-4, with a possible D match to TRBD1 (6 bases). The CDR3 has 14 residues. Trimming left V 5 bases short and J 7 bases short, with 16 bases between. This CDR3 is CASSTAIQGNTQYF. In DNA form, the CDR3 reads TGTGCCAGCAGTACCGCCATTCAGGGGAATACGCAGTATTTT.

V usage is TRBV7-3 and J usage is TRBJ2-2; D not certain. Germline CDR1 SGHTA, CDR2 FQGTGA. The V end lost 4 bases, the J end lost 8 bases, and 8 bases lay between the germline ends. The CDR3 spans 12 residues. CDR3 nucleotide sequence: TGTGCCAGCAGCTCCCGGGCTGGGGAGCTGTTTTTT. It encodes CASSSRAGELFF. The full variable domain, rest sourced from reference TRBV7-3 and TRBJ2-2, is GAGVSQTPSNKVTEKGKYVELRCDPISGHTALYWYRQSLGQGPEFLIYFQGTGAADDSGLPNDRFFAVRPEGSVSTLKIQRTERGDSAVYLCASSSRAGELFFGEGSRLTVL.

The chain joins TRBV6-5 to TRBJ2-7, with a weak D call TRBD1 (5 bases). The end of the DNA aligns better with TRBJ2-5, so the J call may be wrong. Germline V lookup: CDR1 MNHEY, CDR2 SVGAGI. The CDR3 sequence is 14 residues long. The CDR3 DNA reads TGTGCCAGCAGTGCCGGGTGGGGCGCGAAGACCCAGTACTTC. Translating gives CASSAGWGAKTQYF.

The chain carries TRBV12-3 or TRBV12-4 and TRBJ2-3, with TRBD2 matching 11 bases. V lost 3 bases and J lost 4; bases outside the gene matches: 3. The CDR3 runs to 15 residues. The CDR3 sequence: CASSFSGRAPDTQYF. The DNA for the CDR3 is TGTGCCAGCAGTTTTAGCGGGAGGGCCCCAGATACGCAGTATTTT.